The 5 T cell receptor beta chains reported below all come from one sample, sequenced in a study of cytomegalovirus exposure and HLA in healthy donors. Vbeta (60) and Jbeta (13) primers were used in the PCR. Measured with immunoSEQ multiplex PCR; TCRdb has only the in-frame clones, and not every one. The table has approximately 140,000 clones, 80% to 90% seen once. Source material: PBMCs. The receptor source for this set is a middle-aged man in good health and CMV-seronegative.

The rearrangement links TRBV29-1 to TRBJ1-1; D not resolved. Trimming removed 6 bases at V and 7 bases at J, with 21 bases between. The CDR3 has 14 residues. CDR1 SQVTM and CDR2 ANQGSEA come from the germline V gene. The CDR3: CSVSTDSGRDEAFF. The CDR3 coding sequence is TGCAGCGTCTCGACTGATTCGGGTCGGGATGAAGCTTTCTTT.

The genes are TRBV18 and TRBJ2-5; D may be TRBD2 (5 bases). There are 14 residues in the CDR3. Germline V gene sequence: CDR1 KGHSH, CDR2 LQKENI. Trimming left V 7 bases short and J 2 bases short, with 14 bases between. The CDR3 sequence is CASFKRTGQETQYF. The CDR3 DNA reads TGTGCCAGCTTCAAACGAACGGGGCAAGAGACCCAGTACTTC.

The J gene is TRBJ1-1, the V gene TRBV15; the D gene is possibly TRBD1 (6 bases). Per germline, CDR1 LNHNV and CDR2 YYDKDF (reference sequence). V dropped 10 bases and J dropped 1 base, with 13 bases sitting between them. The CDR3 contains 13 residues. The CDR3 protein is CASSMGANTEAFF. CDR3 sequence (DNA): TGTGCCAGTTCGATGGGGGCGAACACTGAAGCTTTCTTT.

This clone was picked up one time. CDR3 sequence (DNA): TGTGCCAGCAGCCAAGGAGGGAATCTGAGAGGGTTCGATGAGCAGTTCTTC. It codes for CASSQGGNLRGFDEQFF. The V call is TRBV14, the J call TRBJ2-1; D is possibly TRBD2 (5 bases). Deletions cut 1 base from V and 8 bases from J, with 21 bases between. Germline values: CDR1 SGHDN, CDR2 FVKESK. The CDR3 is made up of 17 amino acids.

The chain has TRBV5-5 and TRBJ1-2; 7 bases align to TRBD1. This CDR3 spans 16 amino acids. The V gene's germline CDR1 is SGHKS and CDR2 YYEKEE (reference sequence). Trimming cost V 0 bases and J 0 bases; bases outside gene matches: 5. CDR3 DNA sequence: TGTGCCAGCAGCTTGGGGGGACAGAGAACTAACTATGGCTACACCTTC. It is translated as CASSLGGQRTNYGYTF.